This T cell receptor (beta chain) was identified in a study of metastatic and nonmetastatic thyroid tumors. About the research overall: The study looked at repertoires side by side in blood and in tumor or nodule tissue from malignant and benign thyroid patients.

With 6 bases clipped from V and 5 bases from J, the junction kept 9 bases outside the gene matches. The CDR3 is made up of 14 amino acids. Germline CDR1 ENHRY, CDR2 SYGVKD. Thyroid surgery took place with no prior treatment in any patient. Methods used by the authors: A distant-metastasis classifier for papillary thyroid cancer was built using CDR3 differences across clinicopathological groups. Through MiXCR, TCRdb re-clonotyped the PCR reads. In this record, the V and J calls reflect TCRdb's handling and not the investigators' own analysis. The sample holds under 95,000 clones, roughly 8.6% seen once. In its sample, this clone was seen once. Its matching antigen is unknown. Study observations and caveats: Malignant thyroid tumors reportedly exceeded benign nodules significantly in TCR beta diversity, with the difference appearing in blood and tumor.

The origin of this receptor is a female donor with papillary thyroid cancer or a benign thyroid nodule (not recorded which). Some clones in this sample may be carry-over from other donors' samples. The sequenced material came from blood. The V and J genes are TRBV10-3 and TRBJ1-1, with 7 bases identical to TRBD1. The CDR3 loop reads CAIRVDRAGTEAFF. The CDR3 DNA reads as TGTGCCATCAGGGTCGACAGGGCGGGGACTGAAGCTTTCTTT.